This T cell receptor (beta chain) was profiled in a study of control samples from healthy donors and cancer patients (dated by TCRdb to 2018 to 2021). The library was made by the immunoSEQ multiplex PCR assay. This immuneACCESS table, as held by TCRdb, lists in-frame sequences with V and J called but not all clones. Of the missing ones, under half trace to an unresolved V gene in checked studies; the others have no known cause. The sample contains 150,000 to 200,000 clones, over 85% of them found a single time. The ten largest clones take up 12% of the sample. About this clone: It has no known antigen specificity. Base qualities are not recorded, but no much larger clone differs from it by a single base.

The clonotype originates from a man in his thirties or forties in good health. The sample was blood.

CDR3 protein: CASSSYLSVRGRTEAFF. The bases are TGTGCCAGCAGCTCCTACTTATCGGTCAGGGGGCGAACTGAAGCTTTCTTT. This sequence uses TRBV5-4 and TRBJ1-1, and TRBD1 matches 8 of the central bases. From V the trimming removes 3 bases and from J it removes 5 bases, while the gene matches leave 15 bases of the junction unaccounted for. The CDR3 measures 17 amino acids from cysteine to phenylalanine. Only the CDR3 portion is preserved as DNA: 51 bases, with reading frame beginning at the first base. The germline V gene (reference sequence) yields SGHNT for CDR1 and YYREEE for CDR2.